This TCR beta chain was found in a study of blood T cell repertoires in COVID-19. Turning to the study itself: Donors in the United States, Italy and Spain gave samples during acute or convalescent COVID-19. Nucleic acid was either cDNA or gDNA, and it came from T cells, B-cell-depleted T cells, or PBMCs.

Authors' processing steps: From reference gene primer amplification, estimates of nucleated cell counts were derived. TCRdb's copy holds only in-frame clones and misses some; the assay was immunoSEQ multiplex PCR. From that table come the V and J calls and clone size; the DNA was used to work out D and trimming. The sample lists 70,000 to 75,000 clones, roughly 80% seen once, with roughly 30% in the top ten. V gave up 3 bases and J gave up 8 bases; unmatched junction bases: 8. Germline V gives CDR1 KGHSH, CDR2 LQKENI. This CDR3 region has 16 residues. This clone was counted between two and nine times.

The clonotype originates from a man between 65 and 79 years old with acute or convalescent COVID-19. Input material: peripheral blood. The chain is built from TRBV18 and TRBJ1-6; TRBD1 matches 9 bases. CDR3 loop: CASSPYIRTGDSPLHF. Here the CDR3 DNA reads TGTGCCAGCTCACCCTATATTCGGACAGGGGATTCACCCCTCCACTTT.